What follows are 28 T cell receptor beta chains derived from one specimen sequenced in a study of CD8 T cells in ankylosing spondylitis. Study-wide findings and caveats: Ankylosing spondylitis blood seemed to carry a telltale TCR beta motif made of several highly homologous variants.

No antigens are known for them. TCRdb fed the 5' RACE reads into MiXCR, producing one record per CDR3 protein. The sample lists 700,000 to 850,000 distinct CDR3 sequences, approximately 12% occurring once. The sequencing input was blood, either unsorted or a sorted T cell fraction (not recorded which). The receptors here all came from a male donor with ankylosing spondylitis.

This clonotype was seen only a few times. The V call is TRBV20-1, the J call TRBJ1-2; 8 bases fit TRBD1. With 3 bases clipped from V and 0 bases from J, the junction kept 9 bases outside the gene matches. Per the germline V gene, CDR1 is DFQATT and CDR2 is SNEGSKA (reference sequence). This CDR3 contains 16 residues. The CDR3 region is CSASRAGQGANYGYTF. In DNA, the CDR3 is TGCAGTGCTAGTCGGGCTGGACAGGGAGCTAACTATGGCTACACCTTC.

Ten or more counts support this clonotype. V usage is TRBV4-2 and J usage is TRBJ1-2; no reliable D call. This CDR3 spans 14 amino acids. The germline V and J ends were trimmed by 1 base and 2 bases, with 8 bases remaining between them. The germline V gene encodes CDR1 LGHNA and CDR2 YNFKEQ. Here the CDR3 reads CASSQAELNYGYTF. The CDR3 nucleotides are TGTGCCAGCAGCCAAGCAGAGCTCAACTATGGCTACACCTTC.

This clonotype came up a few times. The gene calls are TRBV15 and TRBJ2-6; 10 nucleotides line up with TRBD1. Germline CDR1 is LNHNV and CDR2 is YYDKDF (reference sequence). Losses at the gene ends were 5 bases for V and 0 bases for J; bases not matched to a gene: 13. The CDR3 loop spans 20 amino acids. The CDR3, as DNA: TGTGCCACCAGCCGTGCCGGGACAGGGGATAAGGTCTCTGGGGCCAACGTCCTGACTTTC. Translation: CATSRAGTGDKVSGANVLTF.

This clonotype was seen at least ten times. V and J are TRBV5-5 and TRBJ1-1; TRBD1 aligns across 7 bases. The V and J ends lost 4 bases and 5 bases, in that order; junction bases with no gene match: 5. The CDR3 consists of 13 residues. Germline V lookup: CDR1 SGHKS, CDR2 YYEKEE (reference sequence). The CDR3 here is CASSLRTGTEAFF. DNA for the CDR3: TGTGCCAGCAGCCTGCGGACAGGAACTGAAGCTTTCTTT.

This clonotype was counted a few times. V usage is TRBV29-1 and J usage is TRBJ1-2; no clear D gene. The length of the CDR3 is 12 residues. V was clipped by 5 bases and J by 4 bases, with 11 bases between them. Germline-derived CDR1 and CDR2 are SQVTM and ANQGSEA. CDR3 residues: CSVRLGTYGYTF. Here the CDR3 DNA reads TGCAGCGTTCGTTTGGGTACCTATGGCTACACCTTC.

The chain has TRBV6-5 and TRBJ1-2; D is possibly TRBD1 (6 bases). This CDR3 has 15 amino acids. Germline values: CDR1 MNHEY, CDR2 SVGAGI. V was trimmed by 2 bases and J by 6 bases, leaving 16 bases between them. CDR3 sequence reads: CASSYRDISENGYTF. The DNA of the CDR3 is TGTGCCAGCAGTTACCGGGACATCTCTGAGAATGGCTACACCTTC.

This clonotype was counted ten times or more. The chain joins TRBV4-1 to TRBJ2-7; perhaps D is TRBD1 or TRBD2 (6 bases each). V was clipped by 0 bases and J by 7 bases, with 13 bases between them. This CDR3 has 14 amino acids. Germline CDR1 reads MGHRA; CDR2 reads YSYEKL. Here the CDR3 DNA reads TGCGCCAGCAGCCAAGAGCACAGGGAGGAGGAGCAGTACTTC. It codes for CASSQEHREEEQYF.

This rearrangement joins TRBV11-2 to TRBJ2-1, with no clear D. CDR3 length: 14 amino acids. V was cut by 6 bases and J by 0 bases, with 9 bases left in between. Germline CDR1 reads SGHAT; CDR2 reads FQNNGV. The CDR3 is CASRPVSSYNEQFF. DNA for the CDR3: TGTGCCAGCAGGCCAGTGTCCTCCTACAATGAGCAGTTCTTC.

The chain carries TRBV28 and TRBJ2-7; D possibly uses TRBD1 or TRBD2 (5 bases each). Per the germline V gene, CDR1 is MDHEN and CDR2 is SYDVKM. This CDR3 region has 17 residues. The germline V and J ends were trimmed by 2 bases and 7 bases, with 24 bases remaining between them. The CDR3 DNA is TGTGCCAGCAGTTTAGGCGCCCGGGGACCGTACTACGTAGAGCAGTACTTC. It is translated as CASSLGARGPYYVEQYF.

This sequence joins TRBV24-1 and TRBJ2-5; D remains ambiguous. V dropped 5 bases and J dropped 4 bases, with 10 bases sitting between them. CDR1 and CDR2 from the germline V gene are KGHDR and SFDVKD. There are 13 residues in the CDR3. CDR3 DNA: TGTGCCACCAGTGGCCCGTATGGAGAGACCCAGTACTTC. It translates to CATSGPYGETQYF.

The chain carries TRBV6-2 or TRBV6-3 and TRBJ2-7; D uncertain. Germline V gives CDR1 MNHEY, CDR2 SVGEGT. This CDR3 is built from 13 residues. V lost 8 bases to trimming and J lost 4 bases, with 15 bases between them. This CDR3 is CASGPSLPYEQYF. The CDR3 DNA sequence: TGTGCCAGCGGGCCCAGCTTGCCGTACGAGCAGTACTTC.

This clonotype was seen at least ten times. V gene TRBV20-1 combines with J gene TRBJ2-1; 9 bases fit TRBD2. Looked up from germline, CDR1 is DFQATT and CDR2 is SNEGSKA (reference sequence). This CDR3 has 15 residues. Germline trimming cut 4 bases from V and 3 bases from J; bases unmatched to any gene: 7. CDR3 bases: TGCAGTGCTATTGGGCGGCGGGAGGGCTACAATGAGCAGTTCTTC. Protein: CSAIGRREGYNEQFF.

The chain carries TRBV20-1 and TRBJ1-2, with 7 bases identical to TRBD1. The CDR3 is 16 residues long. Germline CDR1 and CDR2: DFQATT and SNEGSKA (reference sequence). J gave up 0 bases and V 1 base, and 8 bases lay outside the gene matches. In nucleotides, the CDR3 is TGCAGTGCTAGAGGGGACAGCCGGAAAGCTAACTATGGCTACACCTTC. It codes for CSARGDSRKANYGYTF.

This clonotype was detected only a few times. The chain employs TRBV12-3 or TRBV12-4 and TRBJ2-7, with a possible D match to TRBD1 (5 bases). CDR3 length: 13 residues. Between the trimmed V and J ends, which lost 5 bases and 0 bases, there was a span of 8 bases. The CDR3 DNA is TGTGCCAGCAGTCGGACACCCTCCTACGAGCAGTACTTC. Amino acid sequence: CASSRTPSYEQYF.

This clonotype occurred many times. The chain employs TRBV6-5 and TRBJ1-4; TRBD1 matches 11 bases. There are 15 residues in the CDR3. CDR1 is MNHEY, CDR2 SVGAGI, per germline. V lost 2 bases and J lost 6; bases outside the gene matches: 2. The CDR3 DNA is TGTGCCAGCAGTTACCCGGGACAGGGGGATGAAAAACTGTTTTTT. Protein sequence: CASSYPGQGDEKLFF.

The rearrangement links TRBV12-3 or TRBV12-4 to TRBJ1-5; D is unclear. The CDR3 is 12 amino acids. V was shortened by 4 bases and J by 8 bases, with 9 bases between the two germline ends. This chain's CDR3 is CASSSGGEPQHF. In nucleotides, the CDR3 is TGTGCCAGCAGTTCCGGCGGGGAGCCCCAGCATTTT.

Only a few counts were recorded for this clonotype. This chain joins TRBV5-8 and TRBJ2-1; 7 bases are a match to TRBD1. The CDR3 runs 14 residues. Germline lookup yields CDR1 SGHTS and CDR2 YDEGEE. J gave up 4 bases and V 1 base, and 2 bases lay outside the gene matches. CDR3 residues: CASSLLGQYNEQFF. CDR3 nucleotides: TGTGCCAGCAGCTTGCTGGGACAGTACAATGAGCAGTTCTTC.

The chain links TRBV20-1 to TRBJ2-6; TRBD1 might be the D (5 bases). Trimming took 1 base from V and 0 from J, leaving 10 bases between them. CDR1 is DFQATT and CDR2 is SNEGSKA in the germline V gene (reference sequence). CDR3 length: 16 amino acids. Here the CDR3 reads CSARGPQGSGANVLTF. The CDR3 DNA is TGCAGTGCTAGAGGCCCCCAGGGCTCTGGGGCCAACGTCCTGACTTTC.

The rearrangement uses TRBV7-2 and TRBJ2-3; maybe TRBD2 (6 bases). V lost 3 bases and J 2 bases, leaving 9 bases between the germline ends. Germline V lookup: CDR1 SGHTA, CDR2 FQGNSA. The CDR3 has 14 amino acids. The CDR3 loop reads CASSFAGPTDTQYF. CDR3 DNA: TGTGCCAGCAGCTTCGCGGGACCCACAGATACGCAGTATTTT.

This clonotype turned up a few times. This chain joins TRBV7-2 and TRBJ1-1; unclear D gene. Germline loops: CDR1 SGHTA, CDR2 FQGNSA. Trimming left V 2 bases short and J 4 bases short, with 8 bases between. This CDR3 contains 13 residues. The DNA for the CDR3 is TGTGCCAGCAGCTTAAACGAGGGCACTGAAGCTTTCTTT. Translation: CASSLNEGTEAFF. The entire variable domain, with the rest obtained from reference TRBV7-2 and TRBJ1-1, is as follows: GAGVSQSPSNKVTEKGKDVELRCDPISGHTALYWYRQSLGQGLEFLIYFQGNSAPDKSGLPSDRFSAERTGGSVSTLTIQRTQQEDSAVYLCASSLNEGTEAFFGQGTRLTVV.

This clonotype was counted only a few times. The V gene is TRBV20-1, the J gene TRBJ1-1; perhaps TRBD1 as D (5 bases). V was clipped by 6 bases and J by 1 base, with 15 bases between them. Germline lookup yields CDR1 DFQATT and CDR2 SNEGSKA (reference sequence). CDR3 length equals 14 residues. The CDR3 DNA reads TGCAGTGCCCCTAGGGCGGGGGGGAACACTGAAGCTTTCTTT. It yields the protein CSAPRAGGNTEAFF.

This sequence joins TRBV6-2 or TRBV6-3 and TRBJ2-3; the match to TRBD2 covers 10 bases. The CDR3 covers 13 residues. Germline V CDR1 and CDR2: MNHEY, SVGEGT. In DNA form, the CDR3 reads TGTGCTTTAAGGGCTAGCGGGGGAGATACGCAGTATTTT. Its protein is CALRASGGDTQYF.

In DNA form, the CDR3 reads TGCAGTGCTACTAAACCGGGACTAGCGGGAGGCAATGAGCAGTTCTTC. This encodes CSATKPGLAGGNEQFF. This chain links TRBV20-1 with TRBJ2-1, with 15 positions matching TRBD2. The CDR3 is made up of 16 amino acids. Looked up from germline, CDR1 is DFQATT and CDR2 is SNEGSKA (reference sequence). The ends lost 4 bases at V and 6 bases at J; junction bases unmatched: 7.

In this sample, this clonotype turned up a few times. The V call is TRBV6-2 or TRBV6-3, the J call TRBJ2-7; D gene uncertain. CDR1 is MNHEY and CDR2 is SVGEGT in the germline V gene. V lost 7 bases, J lost 3 bases, and 7 bases lay in between. The CDR3 totals 11 residues. Written as DNA, the CDR3 is TGTGCCAGCACCCAGTTCTACGAGCAGTACTTC. Translating gives CASTQFYEQYF.

This clonotype appeared many times. The chain couples TRBV29-1 to TRBJ2-7; TRBD2 matches at 8 bases. Germline V gene data show CDR1 as SQVTM and CDR2 as ANQGSEA. Trimming took 2 bases from V and 2 from J; bases not matched to a gene: 5. The CDR3 totals 14 residues. The CDR3 region is CSVERAGGTYEQYF. The CDR3 DNA sequence: TGCAGCGTTGAACGGGCGGGAGGAACCTACGAGCAGTACTTC.

The V and J genes are TRBV20-1 and TRBJ2-7; D is perhaps TRBD2 (6 bases). Trimming took 1 base from V and 3 from J, leaving 13 bases between them. Germline CDR1 DFQATT, CDR2 SNEGSKA (reference sequence). The CDR3 spans 14 residues. CDR3 coding DNA: TGCAGTGCTAGAGGGGTAGCGGAGAACTACGAGCAGTACTTC. It encodes CSARGVAENYEQYF.

This clonotype was recorded once. V and J are TRBV20-1 and TRBJ2-5; 8 bases fit TRBD2. After removal of 7 bases from V and 2 bases from J, the junction contained 9 bases not matched to a gene. The CDR3 extends over 14 amino acids. Germline-derived CDR1 and CDR2 are DFQATT and SNEGSKA (reference sequence). Written as DNA, the CDR3 is TGCAGTGGTCGGAAGGCTAGCGGGCAAGAGACCCAGTACTTC. Translation: CSGRKASGQETQYF.

V and J are TRBV14 and TRBJ2-7, with TRBD2 matching 9 bases. After removal of 1 base from V and 3 bases from J, the junction contained 4 bases not matched to a gene. The CDR3 is 15 residues long. Germline assignment: CDR1 SGHDN and CDR2 FVKESK. CDR3 sequence reads: CASSQASGRLYEQYF. The DNA for the CDR3 is TGTGCCAGCAGCCAAGCCAGCGGGAGGCTCTACGAGCAGTACTTC.